Included here is one TCR beta chain sequence, with context. The antigen is not known. The study sampled nominally healthy donors, though unrecorded immune exposures were likely. In the PCR, 60 Vbeta and 13 Jbeta primers were used. The method was immunoSEQ multiplex PCR; TCRdb's version includes in-frame clones alone and lacks a portion of them. The data contain about 150,000 clones, more than 70% of them singletons. This record comes from a study of cytomegalovirus exposure and HLA in healthy donors. Between the trimmed V and J ends, which lost 5 bases and 3 bases, there was a span of 20 bases. Germline CDR1 SGHAT, CDR2 FQNNGV. This CDR3 comprises 17 residues. Study-wide points: One variant, a missense change in DCLRE1C, was linked in a later analysis to TCR beta V- and J-gene trimming. CMV antigen specificity of a few CMV-associated chains was confirmed in vitro.

The chain is built from TRBV11-2 and TRBJ2-1, with a tentative D call TRBD2 (6 bases). The receptor's source is a woman aged 40 to 50 in good health and CMV-seropositive. Sequences were obtained from PBMCs. In DNA, the CDR3 is TGTGCCAGCAGCCCCCGACAGTCCGGGAGTTTCTACAATGAGCAGTTCTTC. This gives the protein CASSPRQSGSFYNEQFF.